This TCR beta chain was sequenced in a study of cytomegalovirus exposure and HLA in healthy donors. Study results and limitations: For TCR beta chains, V- and J-gene trimming was later linked to a missense DCLRE1C variant. The study listed 164 cytomegalovirus-associated TCR beta chains. In a later analysis, at a false discovery rate of 0.05, about 15,000 TCR beta sequences were associated with HLA alleles.

PCR primers comprised 60 Vbeta and 13 Jbeta primers. Produced via immunoSEQ multiplex PCR; TCRdb's table is partial and in-frame only. The table lists 95,000 to 100,000 clones, 60% to 75% of them singletons. Points on this clone: Its antigen is not known.

J was trimmed by 4 bases and V by 6 bases; bases with no gene match: 12. The CDR3 contains 15 residues. In germline, CDR1 is MNHNS, CDR2 SASEGT. The chain recombines TRBV6-1 with TRBJ2-7; TRBD1 matches 7 bases. Sequencing used PBMCs. This TCR was sampled from a woman in her thirties or forties in good health and CMV-seronegative. The chain's CDR3 is CASRDLAGGTYEQYF. The CDR3 bases are TGTGCCAGCAGGGATTTGGCAGGGGGTACATACGAGCAGTACTTC.